Sequencing of this T cell receptor (beta chain) was carried out in a study of T cells in Graves' hyperthyroidism and ophthalmopathy (dated 2019 in TCRdb). Study-wide context: Peripheral blood samples were taken at initial diagnosis, before any treatment was given. To identify TCR V-J signatures that set the groups apart, the researchers used a discovery cohort of approximately 98 patients, made up of 40 to 45 with Graves' ophthalmopathy and 57 with stable Graves' hyperthyroidism. Once sampling was done, hyperthyroidism patients were given methimazole at a starting dose of 30 mg daily, whereas ophthalmopathy patients were given high-dose intravenous methylprednisolone. For training and testing, the 110 or so patients in the discovery cohort were randomly divided in a 7:3 ratio. Thyroid tissue and blood T-cell repertoires from six or seven Graves' hyperthyroidism patients were also compared in the study. An independent validation cohort of 18 to 20 hyperthyroidism patients and approximately 16 patients who later progressed to ophthalmopathy tested prospective prediction of ophthalmopathy. The paper describes TCR Vbeta CDR3 sequencing of fewer than 150 peripheral blood samples, made up of about 40 ophthalmopathy patients, 70 to 80 hyperthyroidism patients and roughly 17 progressor patients.

Stable Graves' hyperthyroidism was defined as no progression to ophthalmopathy during 18 months of follow-up. Hyperthyroidism patients were aged 18 to 65 years and newly diagnosed, with disease duration of less than 2 months. Any patient with an uncontrolled infection, another autoimmune disease, pregnancy or lactation was excluded. Diagnoses relied on clinical symptoms, serum thyroxine and TRAb, thyroid ultrasound and orbital computed tomography. PBMCs were isolated from approximately 10 ml of fresh peripheral blood by Ficoll-Paque density gradient centrifugation. Total RNA was extracted using Trizol reagent, and RNA quality was assessed on an Agilent 2100 Bioanalyzer. Results and caveats for the whole study, not just this receptor: Ophthalmopathy was separated from stable hyperthyroidism by a 13 V-J signature model, with around 90% sensitivity and 81% to 82% specificity obtained in cross-validation and 80%/75% obtained in testing. Sample size was not statistically predetermined, and blinding of investigators to group allocation was not performed. Most expanded thyroid clonotypes (frequency above 0.001) were also detected in blood, suggesting blood repertoires may reflect thyroid immune responses. In validation, the model predicted progression to ophthalmopathy a median of around six months before onset, with roughly 70% sensitivity and about 75% specificity.

For CDR1 and CDR2, the germline V gene lists MGHRA and YSYEKL. The germline V and J ends show losses of 3 bases and 6 bases respectively, and no gene match explains 10 bases of the junction. The CDR3 runs 17 amino acids, cysteine and phenylalanine included. The only DNA kept is the CDR3, 51 bases in frame from the first base. Amplification of TCR beta CDR3 regions was carried out from RNA transcripts. For the first round of RT-PCR on the TCR CDR3, the HTBI primer set was used together with the Qiagen OneStep RT-PCR kit. A second multiplex PCR round built the libraries, followed by size selection and purification. Paired-end sequencing of the libraries was performed with 100 bp reads on an Illumina HiSeq2000. The published analysis was carried out like this. Raw data were processed with SOAPnuke, discarding reads with adapters, uncalled bases, mean Phred below 15, or no exact constant-primer or identifier match. High-quality paired reads were merged with COPE v1.2.5, and unique nucleotide sequences were defined as clonotypes. Clonotypes were aligned to IMGT TRBV, TRBD and TRBJ reference segments using MiTCR v1.1. Only V-J combinations with frequency above 0.0001, covering 99.2% of repertoires, were analysed. A TCS score was defined as the ratio of F50 (clonal expansion) to E x V (chaos), with BLOSUM62-based TCRdist applied between CDR3 peptides within each V-J. Welch's t-statistics and random forest reduced fewer than 600 V-J features to 13, which were used in a naive Bayes classifier (R e1071). The public sequencing data were trimmed at Q25 with fastp and processed into clonotypes with MiXCR by TCRdb, which kept only in-frame beta chains. CDR3 protein sequences are deduplicated, and each keeps its most common genes and DNA. It is TCRdb's table, rather than the study itself, that gives the V and J calls and clone size. The sample table holds approximately 590,000 distinct CDR3 sequences, of which 15% to 18% were seen once. The top ten hold under 7.5% of the sample.

Details on this clonotype: The antigen this receptor binds is unknown. Qualities for individual bases were not recorded, and no much larger clone is one base off.

The sequenced material came from blood. The sequence joins TRBV4-1 to TRBJ2-1, and 11 junction bases match TRBD1. The clonotype was recovered from a woman aged 25 to 45 with Graves' hyperthyroidism. Here the CDR3 is given as CASSHALGQGAPNEQFF. The base sequence is TGCGCCAGCAGCCACGCCCTCGGACAGGGGGCTCCCAATGAGCAGTTCTTC.